Following are 22 T cell receptor beta chains from one sample sequenced in a study of tissue T cells after allogeneic stem cell transplantation. The data were produced by immunoSEQ multiplex PCR, yet TCRdb's version contains in-frame clones alone and is incomplete. Here the sample spans about 2,700 clones, roughly 47% being singletons. The sample's time point: mouse harvest day 14 after allogeneic transplant. Tail vein injection delivered 10^7 T-cell-depleted bone marrow cells and 10^6 splenic CD5+ T cells. Sequencing was carried out using gut tissue. These TCRs come from a female BALB/c mouse given C57BL/6 T cells with graft-versus-host disease after an allogeneic hematopoietic cell transplant.

This clone ranks as large. Gene labels here are mouse ones. The read is 1 residue too short to cover the CDR3 end, so that end is filled in from the germline J gene. The chain carries TRBV15 and TRBJ2-7, with 8 bases aligning to TRBD2. Trimming at V came to 4 bases and at J to 3 bases, leaving 2 bases not matched to a gene. Germline-derived CDR1 and CDR2 are SGHND and FRSKSL. The CDR3 is made up of 13 amino acids. The CDR3 protein is CASSSDWVYEQYF. The sequenced CDR3 bases are TGTGCCAGCAGTTCGGACTGGGTCTATGAACAGTAC.

This clone has just a few counts. The gene symbols are mouse symbols. The read ends 1 residue shy of where the CDR3 ends; the end is completed using the germline J gene. The chain employs TRBV26 and TRBJ2-2; 10 positions agree with TRBD1. V lost 4 bases to trimming and J lost 4 bases; unmatched junction nucleotides: 3. The CDR3 runs to 15 residues. Germline values: CDR1 KGHPV, CDR2 FQNQEV (reference sequence). The CDR3 loop reads CASSPGQGSTGQLYF. The sequenced CDR3 bases are TGTGCCAGCAGTCCGGGACAGGGGAGCACCGGGCAGCTCTAC.

In its sample, this clone was seen a few times. Here the gene names and germline are mouse. The observed sequence ends 1 residue before the CDR3 terminus, with the missing tail filled in from the germline J gene. V is TRBV26 and J is TRBJ1-2; D gene uncertain. The CDR3 contains 11 residues. Germline lookup yields CDR1 KGHPV and CDR2 FQNQEV (reference sequence). Trimming removed 5 bases from V and 2 bases from J, with 3 bases in between. CDR3 bases read: TGTGCCAGCAGTGAGAACTCCGACTACACC. Its translation is CASSENSDYT. The full CDR3 is CASSENSDYTF.

In regard to this clone: The genes and germline here are from mouse. Sequencing ends 1 residue short of the CDR3 end; the germline J gene provides the rest. V is TRBV26 and J is TRBJ1-1; the D is unclear. CDR3 length: 12 residues. The germline V and J ends were trimmed by 2 bases and 0 bases, with 1 base remaining between them. Germline V gene sequence: CDR1 KGHPV, CDR2 FQNQEV (reference sequence). The covered CDR3 bases are TGTGCCAGCAGTCTGCAGAACACAGAAGTCTTC. Translation: CASSLQNTEVF. The CDR3 in its entirety is CASSLQNTEVFF.

In the case of this clone: Gene labels here are mouse ones. Sequencing ends 1 residue short of the CDR3 end; the germline J gene provides the rest. J is TRBJ1-2 and V is TRBV26; weak D call: TRBD1 (6 bases). V was trimmed by 4 bases and J by 6 bases, leaving 9 bases between them. The germline V gene encodes CDR1 KGHPV and CDR2 FQNQEV (reference sequence). The CDR3 contains 12 residues. The CDR3 DNA, read in part, is TGTGCCAGCAGTCCTCAGGGGCCCGACTACACC. It specifies CASSPQGPDYT. The whole CDR3 reads CASSPQGPDYTF.

This clone has a handful of counts. Genes and germline come from the mouse. With the read ending 1 residue before the CDR3 end, the germline J gene is used to fill in that end. This sequence joins TRBV16 and TRBJ1-3, with D unclear. Germline V lookup: CDR1 SGHSA, CDR2 FRNQAP. This CDR3 contains 15 residues. V shed 0 bases and J shed 0 bases, with 6 bases lying between them. Partial CDR3 DNA: TGTGCAAGCAGCTTAGAGTTCAGTTCTGGAAATACGCTCTAT. The encoded protein is CASSLEFSSGNTLY. The entire CDR3 protein reads CASSLEFSSGNTLYF.

Regarding this clone: The gene names given are mouse names. The part of the CDR3 DNA that was read is TGTGCCAGCAGTTTCTGGGGGAGCGGCCAAGACACCCAGTAC. Translation gives CASSFWGSGQDTQY. The entire CDR3 reads CASSFWGSGQDTQYF. The chain recombines TRBV14 with TRBJ2-5; the D gene could be TRBD1 or TRBD2 (5 bases each). The sequenced fragment ends 1 residue before the CDR3 boundary, so the rest is inferred from the germline J gene. The V end lost 0 bases, the J end lost 2 bases, and 10 bases lay between the germline ends. The CDR3 covers 15 residues. Germline V lookup: CDR1 SGHDT, CDR2 FRDEAV.

About this clone: Gene names and germline refer to mouse. The observed sequence ends 1 residue before the CDR3 terminus, with the missing tail filled in from the germline J gene. The rearrangement uses TRBV12-2 and TRBJ2-4; D gene ambiguous. Trimming took off 3 bases at V and 4 bases at J, with 7 bases between the two ends. CDR1 is SGHLS, CDR2 HYDKME, per germline. The CDR3 covers 12 residues. CDR3 protein: CASSNRENTLYF. The sequenced part of the CDR3 DNA is TGTGCCAGCTCTAATAGGGAAAACACCTTGTAC.

This clone is medium-sized within its sample. Here the gene names and germline are mouse. The read ends 1 residue shy of where the CDR3 ends; the end is completed using the germline J gene. This chain uses TRBV26 with TRBJ1-2; TRBD1 agrees at 8 bases. The CDR3 is made up of 12 amino acids. V gave up 6 bases and J gave up 6 bases; unmatched junction bases: 3. Looked up from germline, CDR1 is KGHPV and CDR2 is FQNQEV (reference sequence). CDR3 bases read: TGTGCCAGCAGCCGGACAGGGCCCGACTACACC. Residues: CASSRTGPDYT. The CDR3, in full, reads CASSRTGPDYTF.

By share, this clone ranks as medium-sized. All gene names here are mouse names. The read terminates 1 residue ahead of where the CDR3 ends, so the germline J gene completes it. The chain couples TRBV26 to TRBJ2-7; 9 bases align to TRBD2. The trim removed 2 bases at V and 4 bases at J, leaving 3 bases unmatched. From germline, CDR1 is KGHPV and CDR2 FQNQEV (reference sequence). The CDR3 sequence is 14 residues long. Partial CDR3 DNA: TGTGCCAGCAGTCTGGAGGACTGGGGATATGAACAGTAC. It encodes CASSLEDWGYEQY. The full CDR3 reads CASSLEDWGYEQYF.

Turning to this clone: Mouse germline and gene names are used. The DNA ends 1 residue before the CDR3 does, and the rest of the CDR3 is filled in from the germline J gene. The chain employs TRBV3 and TRBJ2-1; the match to TRBD2 covers 11 bases. Trimming cost V 6 bases and J 3 bases; bases outside gene matches: 4. Per germline, CDR1 SNHLY and CDR2 FYNGKV (reference sequence). The CDR3 totals 15 residues. The part of the CDR3 DNA that was read is TGTGCCAGCAGTCGACTGGGGGGGAGCTATGCTGAGCAGTTC. It encodes CASSRLGGSYAEQF. The CDR3 in its entirety is CASSRLGGSYAEQFF.

This clone is labeled large (0.1 to 1%). Here the gene names and germline are mouse. The CDR3 goes on 1 residue after the read ends, and that part is filled in from the germline J gene. This chain connects TRBV12-2 to TRBJ1-1; 8 bases map to TRBD1. Germline V CDR1 and CDR2: SGHLS, HYDKME. The length of the CDR3 is 14 residues. After removal of 2 bases from V and 1 base from J, the junction contained 2 bases not matched to a gene. The covered CDR3 bases are TGTGCCAGCTCTCCCGGGACAGGGAACACAGAAGTCTTC. This sequence encodes CASSPGTGNTEVF. The CDR3, in full, reads CASSPGTGNTEVFF.

For this clone: Mouse gene names and germline throughout. The CDR3 end is not reached by the read, which stops 1 residue before it; the germline J gene fills it in. This chain connects TRBV16 to TRBJ2-5; 8 bases map to TRBD2. The V segment lost 1 base and the J segment 5 bases; nucleotides outside the gene matches: 2. The V gene's germline CDR1 is SGHSA and CDR2 FRNQAP. The CDR3 is 14 residues long. Partial CDR3 DNA: TGTGCAAGCAGCTTAGTTGGGGGGGGAGACACCCAGTAC. Translating it yields CASSLVGGGDTQY. The CDR3, in full, reads CASSLVGGGDTQYF.

With regard to this clone: Mouse gene names apply. The read terminates 1 residue before the CDR3 end, so the remaining end is supplied by the germline J gene. The genes are TRBV5 and TRBJ2-7; a possible D gene is TRBD2 (5 bases). V was clipped by 1 base and J by 0 bases, with 10 bases between them. This CDR3 region has 15 residues. Germline V gives CDR1 LGHNA, CDR2 YNLKQL (reference sequence). The part of the CDR3 DNA that was read is TGTGCCAGCAGCCAAGTGGGGTTGAGCTCCTATGAACAGTAC. Its protein is CASSQVGLSSYEQY. The whole CDR3 sequence reads CASSQVGLSSYEQYF.

To note about this clone: Gene names follow the mouse nomenclature. The read halts 1 residue ahead of the CDR3 end, with the missing end drawn from the germline J gene. V gene TRBV26 combines with J gene TRBJ2-1, with D possibly called TRBD1 or TRBD2 (6 bases each). Germline CDR1 and CDR2: KGHPV and FQNQEV (reference sequence). V was trimmed by 0 bases and J by 4 bases, leaving 16 bases between them. The CDR3 runs to 17 residues. CDR3: CASSLSNSGAGYAEQFF. The sequenced CDR3 bases are TGTGCCAGCAGTCTGTCGAATTCGGGGGCTGGGTATGCTGAGCAGTTC.

As regards this clone: All gene names here are mouse names. Sequencing ends 1 residue short of the CDR3 end; the germline J gene provides the rest. The V and J genes are TRBV26 and TRBJ1-6; 7 nucleotides agree with TRBD1. TRBJ1-6 is given ORF status, its function remaining uncertain. The germline V gene encodes CDR1 KGHPV and CDR2 FQNQEV (reference sequence). The CDR3 has 13 residues. Trimming at V came to 3 bases and at J to 8 bases, leaving 1 base not matched to a gene. The sequenced part of the CDR3 DNA is TGTGCCAGCAGTCTCGGGACAGATTCGCCCCTCTAC. Translating gives CASSLGTDSPLY. The whole CDR3 protein reads CASSLGTDSPLYF.

About this clone itself: Mouse gene names apply. The read halts 1 residue ahead of the CDR3 end, with the missing end drawn from the germline J gene. The gene calls are TRBV26 and TRBJ2-4, with D possibly being TRBD1 or TRBD2 (5 bases each). V was trimmed by 2 bases and J by 5 bases, leaving 5 bases between them. Germline-derived CDR1 and CDR2 are KGHPV and FQNQEV (reference sequence). The CDR3 has 12 amino acids. CDR3 protein: CASSLGGNTLYF. CDR3 DNA (partial): TGTGCCAGCAGTCTGGGGGGAAACACCTTGTAC.

The table lists this clone with a count of one. Genes and germline come from the mouse. Read sequence stops 1 residue before the CDR3 end, and the germline J gene provides the missing end. The J gene is TRBJ1-6, the V gene TRBV23; TRBD1 is the table's D call and was not checked against the DNA. TRBJ1-6 is known as an ORF, though its function is uncertain. Germline V gene lookup returns CDR1 KGHTA and CDR2 FQNQQP. The CDR3 totals 15 residues. The CDR3 bases that were read are TGCTCCAGCAGTCCGACAGATTCCTATAATTCGCCCCTCTAC. Amino acid sequence: CSSSPTDSYNSPLY. The entire CDR3 protein is CSSSPTDSYNSPLYF.

This clone came up a few times. The gene names here belong to mouse. With the read ending 1 residue before the CDR3 end, the germline J gene is used to fill in that end. The chain is built from TRBV19 and TRBJ1-4; D is unclear. Trimming took off 2 bases at V and 3 bases at J, with 8 bases between the two ends. Germline-derived CDR1 and CDR2 are FNHDT and SITEND (reference sequence). The CDR3 totals 14 residues. CDR3 sequence: CASSIAGPNERLFF. CDR3 DNA (partial): TGTGCCAGCAGTATTGCAGGTCCCAACGAAAGATTATTT.

On this clone itself: The gene names here belong to mouse. The read terminates 1 residue ahead of where the CDR3 ends, so the germline J gene completes it. J is TRBJ1-5 and V is TRBV26; tentative D call: TRBD1 (5 bases). This CDR3 region has 15 residues. The germline gives CDR1 KGHPV, CDR2 FQNQEV (reference sequence). V lost 1 base and J 0 bases, leaving 7 bases between the germline ends. This CDR3 reads CASSLWGYNNQAPLF. The CDR3 bases that were read are TGTGCCAGCAGTCTGTGGGGCTATAACAACCAGGCTCCGCTT.

Worth noting for this clone: All gene names here are mouse names. The read terminates 1 residue ahead of where the CDR3 ends, so the germline J gene completes it. The chain joins TRBV3 to TRBJ2-4, with a tentative D call TRBD2 (5 bases). Trimming removed 3 bases at V and 4 bases at J, with 11 bases between. This CDR3 has 14 residues. In germline, CDR1 is SNHLY, CDR2 FYNGKV (reference sequence). The CDR3 sequence is CASSFGLGENTLYF. CDR3 bases read: TGTGCCAGCAGCTTTGGGCTGGGAGAAAACACCTTGTAC.

About this clone: The germline and genes are mouse ones. CDR3 amino acids: CASSPTGNTEVFF. CDR3 bases read: TGTGCCAGCTCTCCGACAGGGAACACAGAAGTCTTC. The chain has TRBV12-1 and TRBJ1-1; perhaps TRBD1 as D (6 bases). The CDR3 is cut off 1 residue early in the read; its end comes from the germline J gene. Looked up from germline, CDR1 is SGHSN and CDR2 is HYEKVE. V lost 2 bases and J lost 1, with 7 bases in between. This CDR3 is 13 amino acids long.